This TCR beta chain was profiled in a study of STAT5B mutations in CD4+ large granular lymphocyte leukemia. The assay was run at survey level. Profiling relied on immunoSEQ multiplex PCR, and the TCRdb table lists in-frame clones only, not all of them. The table lists some 23,000 clones, about 79% of them singletons. Germline V gives CDR1 MDHEN, CDR2 SYDVKM. V dropped 6 bases and J dropped 3; count of bases not matched to a gene: 4. The CDR3 spans 14 residues. On this clone itself: The antigen is undetermined.

Overall study findings and caveats: Compared with healthy controls (2/35), patient top clones favored TRBV06 (8/27). Without putative leukemic clones, patient CD4-sorted repertoires remained more clonal than healthy CD4+ repertoires.

This chain joins TRBV28 and TRBJ1-4, with TRBD1 identical over 7 bases. Specimen: CD4+ T cells from blood buffy coats. The source of this sequence is a human donor in good health. The DNA for the CDR3 is TGTGCCAGCAGGGCGACAGGGCCTAATGAAAAACTGTTTTTT. This encodes CASRATGPNEKLFF.